The present T cell receptor beta chain was sequenced within a study of regulatory T cells in long-lasting Graves disease. Time point meaning: newly diagnosed GD, antithyroid drugs for less than 3 months. Isolated PBMC RNA provided the starting material for the TCR library. The authors built TCR beta libraries using iRepertoire HTBI primers and Arm-PCR of CDR3 regions. Using its own MiXCR run on the multiplex PCR reads, TCRdb lists one record per CDR3 protein. Of about 400,000 distinct CDR3 sequences detected, 16% appear once; the ten largest clones hold around 20%. Study results and caveats: TCR diversity was lower in persistent Graves' patients (versus newly diagnosed ones).

This clonotype was counted ten times or more. The target antigen is unknown. These records were also assigned to another study, of T cells in Graves' hyperthyroidism and ophthalmopathy. From that paper: Participants, patients aged 18 to 65, had newly diagnosed hyperthyroidism with a duration under 2 months. TCR CDR3 underwent first-round RT-PCR with the HTBI primer set.

This specimen was peripheral blood mononuclear cells (PBMCs), taken at new diagnosis, from a patient treated with antithyroid drugs. The receptor was isolated from a young woman with Graves disease.

CDR3 protein: CASRTPSGGANSYNEQFF. CDR3 DNA: TGTGCCAGCAGGACACCCAGCGGGGGGGCCAATTCCTACAATGAGCAGTTCTTC. The rearrangement joins TRBV12-3 or TRBV12-4 to TRBJ2-1; 10 nucleotides align to TRBD2. J lost 1 base, V lost 6 bases, and 12 bases had no gene match. The CDR3 is 18 residues long.